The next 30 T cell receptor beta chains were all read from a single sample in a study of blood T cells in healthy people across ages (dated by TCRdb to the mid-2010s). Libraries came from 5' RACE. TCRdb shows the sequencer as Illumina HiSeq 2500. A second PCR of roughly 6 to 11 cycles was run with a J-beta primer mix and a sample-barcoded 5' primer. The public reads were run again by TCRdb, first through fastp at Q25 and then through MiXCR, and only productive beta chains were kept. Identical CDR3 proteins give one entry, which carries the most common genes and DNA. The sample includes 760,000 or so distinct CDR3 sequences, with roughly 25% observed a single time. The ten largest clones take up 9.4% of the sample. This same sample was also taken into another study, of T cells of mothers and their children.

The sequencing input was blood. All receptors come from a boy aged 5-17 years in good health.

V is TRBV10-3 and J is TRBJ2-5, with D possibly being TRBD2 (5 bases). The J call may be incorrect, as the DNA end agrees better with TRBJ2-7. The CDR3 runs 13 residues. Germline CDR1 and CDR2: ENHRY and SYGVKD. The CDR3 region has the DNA TGTGCCACGAGGGCGAGCAATCCCTACGAGCAGTACTTC. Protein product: CATRASNPYEQYF.

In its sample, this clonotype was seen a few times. CDR3 nucleotide sequence: TGTGCCAGCAGCCCCACGGGGACCCACGAGCAGTACTTC. Protein product: CASSPTGTHEQYF. The gene calls are TRBV12-3 or TRBV12-4 and TRBJ2-7; D is perhaps TRBD1 or TRBD2 (5 bases each). V was cut by 6 bases and J by 5 bases, with 14 bases left in between. This CDR3 spans 13 amino acids.

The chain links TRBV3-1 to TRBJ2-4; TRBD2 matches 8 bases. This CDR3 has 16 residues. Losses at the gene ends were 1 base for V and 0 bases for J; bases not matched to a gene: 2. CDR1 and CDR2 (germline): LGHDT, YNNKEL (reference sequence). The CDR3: CASSQGLAIAKNIQYF. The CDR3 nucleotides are TGTGCCAGCAGCCAAGGACTAGCGATAGCCAAAAACATTCAGTACTTC.

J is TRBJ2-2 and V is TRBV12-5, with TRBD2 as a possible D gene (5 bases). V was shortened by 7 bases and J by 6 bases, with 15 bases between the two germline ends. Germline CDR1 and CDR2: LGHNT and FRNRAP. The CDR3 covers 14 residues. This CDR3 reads CASVREVESGELFF. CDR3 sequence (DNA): TGTGCTAGTGTCCGGGAAGTGGAGTCCGGGGAGCTGTTTTTT. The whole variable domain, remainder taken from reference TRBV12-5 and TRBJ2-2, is DARVTQTPRHKVTEMGQEVTMRCQPILGHNTVFWYRQTMMQGLELLAYFRNRAPLDDSGMPKDRFSAEMPDATLATLKIQPSEPRDSAVYFCASVREVESGELFFGEGSRLTVL.

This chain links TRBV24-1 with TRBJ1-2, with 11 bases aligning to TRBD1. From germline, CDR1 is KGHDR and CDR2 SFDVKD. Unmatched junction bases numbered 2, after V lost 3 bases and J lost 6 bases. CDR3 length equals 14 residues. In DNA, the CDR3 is TGTGCCACCAGTGATCGGACAGGGGGCAATGGCTACACCTTC. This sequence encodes CATSDRTGGNGYTF.

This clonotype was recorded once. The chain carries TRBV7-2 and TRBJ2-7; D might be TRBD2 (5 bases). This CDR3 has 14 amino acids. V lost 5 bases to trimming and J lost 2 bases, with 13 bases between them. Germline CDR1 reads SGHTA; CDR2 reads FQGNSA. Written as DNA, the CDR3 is TGTGCCAGCAGCAACCCGGACGGGGCCTACGAGCAGTACTTC. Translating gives CASSNPDGAYEQYF.

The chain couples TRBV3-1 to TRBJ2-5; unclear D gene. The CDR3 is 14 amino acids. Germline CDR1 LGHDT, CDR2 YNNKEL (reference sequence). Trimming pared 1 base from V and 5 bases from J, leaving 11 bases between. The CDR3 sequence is CASSQGGKRETQYF. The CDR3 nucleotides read TGTGCCAGCAGCCAAGGGGGTAAACGGGAGACCCAGTACTTC.

This CDR3 is CASSAPGQGSSPLHF. CDR3 coding DNA: TGTGCCAGCAGTGCGCCGGGACAGGGGTCTTCACCCCTCCACTTT. The chain uses TRBV27 and TRBJ1-6; TRBD1 aligns across 10 bases. After removal of 5 bases from V and 9 bases from J, the junction contained 7 bases not matched to a gene. This CDR3 comprises 15 residues. CDR1 MNHEY and CDR2 SMNVEV come from the germline V gene (reference sequence).

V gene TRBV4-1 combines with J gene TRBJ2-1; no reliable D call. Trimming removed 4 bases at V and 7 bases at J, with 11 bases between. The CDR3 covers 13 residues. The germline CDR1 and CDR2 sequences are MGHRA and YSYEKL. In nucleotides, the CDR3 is TGCGCCAGCAGCCTCGAGACTGGGAATGAGCAGTTCTTC. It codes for CASSLETGNEQFF.

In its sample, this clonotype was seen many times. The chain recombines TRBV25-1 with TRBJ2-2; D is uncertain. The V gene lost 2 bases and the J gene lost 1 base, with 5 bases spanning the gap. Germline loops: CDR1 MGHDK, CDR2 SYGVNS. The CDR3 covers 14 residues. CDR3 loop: CASSEEQNTGELFF. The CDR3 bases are TGTGCCAGCAGTGAAGAACAGAACACCGGGGAGCTGTTTTTT.

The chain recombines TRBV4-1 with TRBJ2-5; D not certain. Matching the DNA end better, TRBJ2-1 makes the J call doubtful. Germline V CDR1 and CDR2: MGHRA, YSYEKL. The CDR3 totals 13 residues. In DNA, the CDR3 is TGCGCCAGCAGCCAAGTATCCGGGTATGAGCAGTTCTTC. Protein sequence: CASSQVSGYEQFF.

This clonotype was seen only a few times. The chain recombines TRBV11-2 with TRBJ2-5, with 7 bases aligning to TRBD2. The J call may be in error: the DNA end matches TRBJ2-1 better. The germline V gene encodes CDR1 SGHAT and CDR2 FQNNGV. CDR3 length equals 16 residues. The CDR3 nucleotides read TGTGCCAGCAGCCGCCTCAGCGGGACCTTGAACAATGAGCAGTTCTTC. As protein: CASSRLSGTLNNEQFF.

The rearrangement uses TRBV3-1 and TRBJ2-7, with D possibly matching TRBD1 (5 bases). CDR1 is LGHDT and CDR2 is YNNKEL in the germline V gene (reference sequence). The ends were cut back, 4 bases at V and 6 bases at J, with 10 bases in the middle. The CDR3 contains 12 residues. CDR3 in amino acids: CASSPGPFEQYF. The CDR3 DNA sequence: TGTGCCAGCAGCCCAGGGCCCTTCGAGCAGTACTTC.

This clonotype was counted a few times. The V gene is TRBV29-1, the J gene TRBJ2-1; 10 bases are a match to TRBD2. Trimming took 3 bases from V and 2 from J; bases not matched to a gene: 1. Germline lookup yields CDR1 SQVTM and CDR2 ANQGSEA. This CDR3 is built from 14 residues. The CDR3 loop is CSVDGLAAYNEQFF. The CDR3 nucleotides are TGCAGCGTTGACGGACTAGCGGCCTACAATGAGCAGTTCTTC.

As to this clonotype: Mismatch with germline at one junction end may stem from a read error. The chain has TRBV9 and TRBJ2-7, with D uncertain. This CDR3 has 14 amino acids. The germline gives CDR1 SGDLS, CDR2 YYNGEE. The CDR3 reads CASSVGASSYEQHF. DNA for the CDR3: TGTGCCAGCAGCGTAGGGGCCTCTTCCTACGAGCAGCACTTC.

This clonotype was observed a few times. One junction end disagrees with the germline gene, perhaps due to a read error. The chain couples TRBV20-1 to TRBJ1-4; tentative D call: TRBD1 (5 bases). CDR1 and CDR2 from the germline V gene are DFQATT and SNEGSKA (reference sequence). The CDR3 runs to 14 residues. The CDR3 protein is CSARSKGQHEKPLF. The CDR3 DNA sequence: TGCAGTGCTAGGTCGAAGGGGCAACATGAAAAACCGCTTTTT.

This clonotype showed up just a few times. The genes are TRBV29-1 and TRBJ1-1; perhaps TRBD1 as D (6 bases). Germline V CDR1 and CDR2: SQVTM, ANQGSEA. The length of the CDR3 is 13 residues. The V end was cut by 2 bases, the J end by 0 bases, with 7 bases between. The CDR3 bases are TGCAGCGTTGAAAGGGGGGTGAACACTGAAGCTTTCTTT. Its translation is CSVERGVNTEAFF.

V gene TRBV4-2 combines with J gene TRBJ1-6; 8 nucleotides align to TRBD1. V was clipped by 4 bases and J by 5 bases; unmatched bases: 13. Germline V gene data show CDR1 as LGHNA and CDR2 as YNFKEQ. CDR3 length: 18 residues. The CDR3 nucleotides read TGTGCCAGCAGCCTTTTACCTCAGGGGGCCGGCGATAATTCACCCCTCCACTTT. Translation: CASSLLPQGAGDNSPLHF.

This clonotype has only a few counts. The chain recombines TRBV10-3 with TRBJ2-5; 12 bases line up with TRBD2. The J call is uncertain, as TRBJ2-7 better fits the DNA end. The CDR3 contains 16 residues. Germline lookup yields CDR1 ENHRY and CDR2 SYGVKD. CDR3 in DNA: TGTGCCATCAGTGACCCTAGCGGGGGGGCCACCTACGAGCAGTACTTC. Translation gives CAISDPSGGATYEQYF.

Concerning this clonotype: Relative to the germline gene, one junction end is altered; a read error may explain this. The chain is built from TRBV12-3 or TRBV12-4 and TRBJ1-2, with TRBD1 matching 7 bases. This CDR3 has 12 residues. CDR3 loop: CASSQSRTGTFF. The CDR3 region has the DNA TGTGCCAGCAGTCAATCTCGGACAGGAACTTTCTTC.

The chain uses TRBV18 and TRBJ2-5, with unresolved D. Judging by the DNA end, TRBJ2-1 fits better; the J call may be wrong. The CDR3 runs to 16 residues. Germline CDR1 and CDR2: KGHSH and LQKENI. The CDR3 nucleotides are TGTGCCAGCTCACCACATAAAGGGTCAACAGCAAATGAGCAGTTCTTC. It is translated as CASSPHKGSTANEQFF.

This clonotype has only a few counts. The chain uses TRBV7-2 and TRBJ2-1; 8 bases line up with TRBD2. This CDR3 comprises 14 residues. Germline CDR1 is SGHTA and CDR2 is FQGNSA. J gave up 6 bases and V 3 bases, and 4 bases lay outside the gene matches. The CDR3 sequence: CASSLTGGINEQFF. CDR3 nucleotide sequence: TGTGCCAGCAGCTTGACGGGAGGGATCAATGAGCAGTTCTTC.

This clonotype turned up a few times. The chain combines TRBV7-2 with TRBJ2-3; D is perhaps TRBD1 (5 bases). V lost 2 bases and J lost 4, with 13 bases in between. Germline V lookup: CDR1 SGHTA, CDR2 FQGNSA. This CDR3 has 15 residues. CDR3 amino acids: CASSLRGVSPDTQYF. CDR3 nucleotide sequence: TGTGCCAGCAGCTTAAGGGGCGTCTCACCAGATACGCAGTATTTT.

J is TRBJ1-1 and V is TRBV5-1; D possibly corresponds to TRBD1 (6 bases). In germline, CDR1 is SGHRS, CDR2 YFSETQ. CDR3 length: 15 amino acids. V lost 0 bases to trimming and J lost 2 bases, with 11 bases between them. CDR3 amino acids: CASSLDREFNTEAFF. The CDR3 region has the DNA TGCGCCAGCAGCTTGGACAGGGAATTCAACACTGAAGCTTTCTTT.

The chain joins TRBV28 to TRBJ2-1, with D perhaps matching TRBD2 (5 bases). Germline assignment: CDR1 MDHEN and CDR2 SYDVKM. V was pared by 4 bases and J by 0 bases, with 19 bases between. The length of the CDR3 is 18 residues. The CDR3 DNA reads TGTGCCAGCAGTTCCCCCCGCTTGGACTTGAACTCCTACAATGAGCAGTTCTTC. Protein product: CASSSPRLDLNSYNEQFF.

Here the CDR3 DNA reads TGCAGTGCTAGAGATGGGGGGCTCTATGGCTACACCTTC. This gives the protein CSARDGGLYGYTF. This chain connects TRBV20-1 to TRBJ1-2, with TRBD1 as a possible D gene (6 bases). The CDR3 spans 13 residues. Germline assignment: CDR1 DFQATT and CDR2 SNEGSKA (reference sequence). Deletions cut 0 bases from V and 4 bases from J, with 9 bases between.

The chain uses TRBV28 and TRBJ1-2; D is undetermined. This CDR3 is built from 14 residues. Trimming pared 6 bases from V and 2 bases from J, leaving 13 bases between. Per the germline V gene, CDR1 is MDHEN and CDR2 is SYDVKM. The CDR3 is CASSPYSGNYGYTF. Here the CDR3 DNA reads TGTGCCAGCAGCCCCTACAGCGGAAACTATGGCTACACCTTC.

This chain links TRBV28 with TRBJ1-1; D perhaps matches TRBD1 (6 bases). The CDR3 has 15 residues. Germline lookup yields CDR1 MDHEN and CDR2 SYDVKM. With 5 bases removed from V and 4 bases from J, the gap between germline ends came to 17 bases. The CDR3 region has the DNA TGTGCCAGCAGTCCCCATTTTGGGGGGCGCACTGAAGCTTTCTTT. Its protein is CASSPHFGGRTEAFF.

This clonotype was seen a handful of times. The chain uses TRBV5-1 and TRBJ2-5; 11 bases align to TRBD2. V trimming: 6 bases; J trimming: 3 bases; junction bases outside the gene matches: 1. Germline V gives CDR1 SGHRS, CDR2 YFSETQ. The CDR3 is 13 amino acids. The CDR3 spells CASTLAGEETQYF. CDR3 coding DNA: TGCGCCAGCACACTAGCGGGAGAAGAGACCCAGTACTTC.

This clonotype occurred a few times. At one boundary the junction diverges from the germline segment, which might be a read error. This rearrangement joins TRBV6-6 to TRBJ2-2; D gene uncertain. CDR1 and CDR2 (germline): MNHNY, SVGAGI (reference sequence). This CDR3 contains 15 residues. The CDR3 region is CANSYGVPNTGELFF. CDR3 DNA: TGTGCCAACAGTTACGGAGTACCCAACACCGGGGAGCTGTTTTTT.